This is a list of T cell receptor beta chains from one sample in a study of human T cells and chemical hapten exposure. TCRdb ran MiXCR on the RACE reads and lists one entry per CDR3 protein. The repertoire consists of some 82,000 distinct CDR3 sequences, with 6.6% occurring once and the leading ten covering 1% to 1.5%. The specimen comprised whole blood, sampled in connection with sensitization to the hapten diphenylcyclopropenone (DPC). The receptors were sampled from a woman aged 25-40 years with alopecia areata. Some clones in this sample may be carry-over from other donors' samples. Both conserved end residues are part of each CDR3. The D gene is left open where the match is weak. Only part of the rows carry a size: once, few, many, or a class if the clone is expanded.

j_call clone_size v_call d_call cdr3_aa cdr3_nt
TRBJ1-2 few TRBV30 TRBD1 CAWSVTGEGYTF TGTGCCTGGAGTGTCACAGGGGAAGGCTACACCTTC
TRBJ1-1 NA TRBV3-1 NA CASSQEWTVPYLNTEAFF TGTGCCAGCAGCCAAGAATGGACAGTACCCTACTTGAACACTGAAGCTTTCTTT
TRBJ2-5 many TRBV20-1 NA CSARGRGGGGPVETQYF TGCAGTGCTAGGGGCCGAGGGGGCGGGGGGCCGGTGGAGACCCAGTACTTC
TRBJ2-5 NA TRBV5-1 TRBD2 CASSWRTSGGPQETQYF TGCGCCAGCAGCTGGAGGACTAGCGGGGGACCCCAAGAGACCCAGTACTTC
TRBJ1-1 NA TRBV7-2 NA CASRYRVNTEAFF TGTGCCAGCAGATACAGGGTGAACACTGAAGCTTTCTTT
TRBJ1-1 NA TRBV7-9 NA CASSPGEVNTEAFF TGTGCCAGCAGCCCGGGGGAGGTGAACACTGAAGCTTTCTTT
TRBJ1-2 few TRBV5-4 TRBD1 CASSTQGTDGYTF TGTGCCAGCAGCACACAGGGGACCGATGGCTACACCTTC
TRBJ1-2 many TRBV29-1 NA CSVDKQGFPYGYTF TGCAGCGTTGATAAGCAGGGGTTTCCCTATGGCTACACCTTC
TRBJ2-7 many TRBV30 TRBD1 CAWSVGQAYEQYF TGTGCCTGGAGTGTAGGACAGGCCTACGAGCAGTACTTC
TRBJ1-2 NA TRBV7-9 NA CASSSAAKTGNYGYTF TGTGCCAGCAGCTCTGCCGCCAAGACGGGTAACTATGGCTACACCTTC
TRBJ2-4 few TRBV5-4 NA CASSAGQIAKNIQYF TGTGCCAGCAGCGCGGGACAGATAGCCAAAAACATTCAGTACTTC
TRBJ1-1 many TRBV20-1 NA CSASYEGDLNTEAFF TGCAGTGCTAGTTACGAGGGGGACCTGAACACTGAAGCTTTCTTT
TRBJ2-3 many TRBV29-1 NA CSVGSSGGSTDTQYF TGCAGCGTGGGTTCAAGCGGAGGTAGCACAGATACGCAGTATTTT
TRBJ1-1 many TRBV29-1 NA CSVELGGWTEAFF TGCAGCGTCGAGCTAGGGGGGTGGACTGAAGCTTTCTTT
TRBJ1-1 many TRBV30 TRBD1 CAWSLTGVNTEAFF TGTGCCTGGAGTCTGACAGGGGTGAACACTGAAGCTTTCTTT
TRBJ1-2 few TRBV30 NA CAWVRFSGADYGYTF TGTGCCTGGGTCCGTTTTTCAGGGGCGGACTATGGCTACACCTTC
TRBJ2-6 many TRBV3-1 NA CASSQDLGSGANVLTF TGTGCCAGCAGCCAAGATCTTGGTTCCGGGGCCAACGTCCTGACTTTC
TRBJ1-2 few TRBV6-5 NA CASSRSTTVNYGYTF TGTGCCAGCAGTAGATCAACGACCGTTAACTATGGCTACACCTTC
TRBJ2-6 many TRBV6-2/TRBV6-3 NA CASSYSHDRSDSGANVLTF TGTGCCAGCAGTTACTCGCACGACAGGTCGGACTCTGGGGCCAACGTCCTGACTTTC
TRBJ1-1 NA TRBV29-1 NA CSVAQKVNTEAFF TGCAGCGTTGCACAGAAGGTGAACACTGAAGCTTTCTTT
TRBJ2-3 NA TRBV5-4 NA CASSAWGPADTQYF TGTGCCAGCAGCGCCTGGGGGCCCGCAGATACGCAGTATTTT
TRBJ1-1 many TRBV12-3/TRBV12-4 NA CASSWDPARGMNTEAFF TGTGCCAGCAGTTGGGACCCGGCGAGAGGCATGAACACTGAAGCTTTCTTT
TRBJ2-5 many TRBV5-1 NA CASSFSGAVGETQYF TGCGCCAGCAGCTTTTCAGGAGCGGTGGGGGAGACCCAGTACTTC
TRBJ1-5 many TRBV6-1 NA CASSEPFQDNQPQHF TGTGCCAGCAGTGAACCATTTCAGGACAATCAGCCCCAGCATTTT
TRBJ1-3 few TRBV30 NA CASDVLSGNTIYF TGTGCCAGCGACGTCCTCTCTGGAAACACCATATATTTT
TRBJ2-7 many TRBV7-8 TRBD1 CASSSKLKRQGAQDEQYF TGTGCCAGCAGCTCTAAACTAAAACGACAGGGGGCGCAGGACGAGCAGTACTTC
TRBJ1-2 many TRBV6-5 TRBD1 CASSYSAQGAYGYTF TGTGCCAGCAGTTACTCGGCTCAGGGGGCCTATGGCTACACCTTC
TRBJ1-2 few TRBV13 NA CASSSEAGYTF TGTGCCAGCAGCTCCGAAGCGGGCTACACCTTC
TRBJ1-4 many TRBV7-6 TRBD1 CASSLNPGQGVKLFF TGTGCCAGCAGCTTAAACCCGGGACAGGGTGTAAAACTGTTTTTT